The 24 T cell receptor beta chains listed next were all sequenced from one sample in a study of chemoradiotherapy in HPV16-positive cancers. The table came from immunoSEQ multiplex PCR; TCRdb's copy has only in-frame clones and leaves some out. In the table there are about 150 clones, just over 85% of which are singletons. The specimen comprised tumor tissue, sampled from a patient who underwent chemoradiotherapy. These receptors originate from a human donor with HPV-associated anogenital cancer.

Only one count was recorded for this clone. The chain has TRBV6-1 and TRBJ1-4; D call uncertain. V was clipped by 5 bases and J by 0 bases, with 7 bases between them. CDR3 length: 14 residues. The germline V gene encodes CDR1 MNHNS and CDR2 SASEGT. The CDR3 region has the DNA TGTGCCAGCAGTCTTTCGTCAACTAATGAAAAACTGTTTTTT. Its protein product is CASSLSSTNEKLFF.

The chain recombines TRBV10-1 with TRBJ1-2; D is undetermined. The V and J ends lost 2 bases and 6 bases respectively, with 10 bases between them. Per germline, CDR1 WNHNN and CDR2 SYGVQD (reference sequence). CDR3 length: 13 amino acids. For the CDR3, the DNA is TGCGCCAGCAGTGAGAGGGCAGGAGATGGCTACACCTTC. It translates to CASSERAGDGYTF.

The V call is TRBV18, the J call TRBJ1-3, with D uncertain. Per germline, CDR1 KGHSH and CDR2 LQKENI. V lost 3 bases and J 0 bases, leaving 9 bases between the germline ends. The CDR3 length is 15 residues. CDR3 bases: TGTGCCAGCTCACCGATGGCGCACTCTGGAAACACCATATATTTT. It translates to CASSPMAHSGNTIYF.

The rearrangement uses TRBV11-3 and TRBJ2-3, with D possibly being TRBD2 (6 bases). V shed 6 bases and J shed 1 base, with 14 bases lying between them. The CDR3 covers 15 residues. CDR1 is SGHNT and CDR2 is YENEEA in the germline V gene. CDR3 residues: CASRPRAGRTDTQYF. DNA for the CDR3: TGTGCCAGCAGACCTAGGGCGGGGCGCACAGATACGCAGTATTTT.

This chain joins TRBV27 and TRBJ1-1, with D possibly being TRBD1 (5 bases). The germline V gene encodes CDR1 MNHEY and CDR2 SMNVEV (reference sequence). CDR3 length: 14 amino acids. Trimming removed 4 bases at V and 5 bases at J, with 14 bases between. This CDR3 is CASSSGTTGTEAFF. In DNA form, the CDR3 reads TGTGCCAGCAGTTCCGGGACCACCGGGACTGAAGCTTTCTTT.

The chain links TRBV27 to TRBJ2-7; TRBD2 is a possible D gene (6 bases). Looked up from germline, CDR1 is MNHEY and CDR2 is SMNVEV (reference sequence). The germline V and J ends were trimmed by 2 bases and 4 bases, with 15 bases remaining between them. This CDR3 comprises 15 residues. The CDR3 is CASSLVRDPSYEQYF. CDR3 coding DNA: TGTGCCAGCAGTTTAGTGCGGGACCCCTCTTACGAGCAGTACTTC.

The J gene is TRBJ1-2, the V gene TRBV27; D is undetermined. Deletions cut 6 bases from V and 7 bases from J, with 15 bases between. CDR3 length: 13 amino acids. CDR1 and CDR2 from the germline V gene are MNHEY and SMNVEV (reference sequence). This CDR3 is CASSPQPSGGYTF. DNA for the CDR3: TGTGCCAGCAGCCCCCAGCCCTCGGGTGGCTACACCTTC.

This sequence joins TRBV7-2 and TRBJ1-3; D possibly corresponds to TRBD1 (5 bases). With 3 bases removed from V and 4 bases from J, the gap between germline ends came to 7 bases. The CDR3 covers 13 residues. In germline, CDR1 is SGHTA, CDR2 FQGNSA. The CDR3 sequence: CASSLGHGNTIYF. CDR3 nucleotide sequence: TGTGCCAGCAGCTTGGGGCACGGAAACACCATATATTTT.

The chain couples TRBV11-2 to TRBJ2-3, with D maybe TRBD2 (6 bases). V was trimmed by 5 bases and J by 2 bases, leaving 23 bases between them. The germline gives CDR1 SGHAT, CDR2 FQNNGV. CDR3 length: 18 amino acids. The DNA of the CDR3 is TGTGCCAGCAGCCATTTGATAGCGCGGGACTTCTACACAGATACGCAGTATTTT. It codes for CASSHLIARDFYTDTQYF.

The chain joins TRBV7-3 to TRBJ1-5; D remains ambiguous. This CDR3 spans 17 amino acids. V gave up 1 base and J gave up 5 bases, with 18 bases separating them. Germline V gives CDR1 SGHTA, CDR2 FQGTGA. This chain's CDR3 is CASSLNINGPLHQPQHF. The CDR3 coding sequence is TGTGCCAGCAGCTTAAATATCAACGGGCCATTACATCAGCCCCAGCATTTT.

The CDR3 bases are TGCAGCGTTGAAGGACAGGGGGCTGGGGCCAACGTCCTGACTTTC. Amino acid sequence: CSVEGQGAGANVLTF. The V and J genes are TRBV29-1 and TRBJ2-6; 9 bases are a match to TRBD1. Germline V CDR1 and CDR2: SQVTM, ANQGSEA. The CDR3 extends over 15 amino acids. V lost 1 base to trimming and J lost 2 bases; unmatched junction nucleotides: 0.

V usage is TRBV27 and J usage is TRBJ2-7, with unresolved D. The germline V gene encodes CDR1 MNHEY and CDR2 SMNVEV (reference sequence). V lost 6 bases and J 8 bases, leaving 17 bases between the germline ends. This CDR3 region has 13 residues. This CDR3 reads CASSPTVAAQQYF. The CDR3 coding sequence is TGTGCCAGCAGCCCCACTGTGGCGGCCCAGCAGTACTTC.

This clone was recorded a few times. This sequence joins TRBV29-1 and TRBJ2-3, with D unclear. V dropped 3 bases and J dropped 2 bases, with 6 bases sitting between them. The length of the CDR3 is 12 residues. Germline CDR1 and CDR2: SQVTM and ANQGSEA. The CDR3 sequence: CSVEQNTDTQYF. The CDR3 DNA reads as TGCAGCGTTGAGCAGAACACAGATACGCAGTATTTT.

The chain carries TRBV30 and TRBJ2-7; 10 bases agree with TRBD2. The germline CDR1 and CDR2 sequences are GTSNPN and SVGIG (reference sequence). V lost 0 bases and J lost 3; bases outside the gene matches: 5. The CDR3 loop spans 15 amino acids. CDR3 protein: CAWSVQREGRYEQYF. CDR3 in DNA: TGTGCCTGGAGTGTACAGCGGGAGGGCCGCTACGAGCAGTACTTC.

The rearrangement links TRBV21-1 to TRBJ1-5; the D call TRBD1 from the table was never checked on the DNA. TRBV21-1 constitutes a pseudogene. The CDR3 is 16 amino acids. CDR3: CASRQCIHWHHQPQHF. In DNA, the CDR3 is TGTGCCAGCAGACAATGCATACATTGGCATCATCAGCCCCAGCATTTT.

This chain connects TRBV7-2 to TRBJ1-5, with a weak D call TRBD1 (6 bases). This CDR3 contains 13 residues. V gave up 4 bases and J gave up 6 bases, with 10 bases separating them. CDR1 is SGHTA and CDR2 is FQGNSA in the germline V gene. CDR3 region: CASSYGQSQPQHF. The CDR3 nucleotides are TGTGCCAGCAGCTACGGACAGTCTCAGCCCCAGCATTTT.

Here the CDR3 reads CASSQVGLAVGTDTQYF. CDR3 coding DNA: TGTGCCAGCAGCCAAGTAGGCCTAGCGGTCGGGACAGATACGCAGTATTTT. The chain carries TRBV4-2 and TRBJ2-3, with 7 positions matching TRBD2. The V gene's germline CDR1 is LGHNA and CDR2 YNFKEQ. The CDR3 extends over 17 amino acids. The V gene end was trimmed by 1 base and the J gene end by 3 bases; junction bases not matched to a gene: 10.

The V gene is TRBV9, the J gene TRBJ2-1, with TRBD2 identical over 10 bases. Germline V gene sequence: CDR1 SGDLS, CDR2 YYNGEE. The CDR3 has 15 amino acids. V was clipped by 5 bases and J by 4 bases; unmatched bases: 6. The CDR3 sequence is CASRTGLADYNEQFF. CDR3 DNA sequence: TGTGCCAGCAGAACTGGACTAGCGGATTACAATGAGCAGTTCTTC.

The chain is built from TRBV15 and TRBJ1-6, with TRBD1 identical over 8 bases. The CDR3 length is 15 residues. The J segment lost 10 bases and the V segment lost 5 bases, leaving 10 bases of the junction unmatched. Per the germline V gene, CDR1 is LNHNV and CDR2 is YYDKDF (reference sequence). CDR3: CATSLTGAGRSPLHF. The CDR3, as DNA: TGTGCCACCAGCTTGACAGGGGCCGGTAGGTCACCCCTCCACTTT.

The rearrangement uses TRBV19 and TRBJ2-3; a possible D gene is TRBD2 (5 bases). CDR3 length: 14 amino acids. Trimming shortened V by 3 bases and J by 2 bases, and 9 bases separated the two germline ends. The germline V gene has CDR1 LNHDA and CDR2 SQIVND (reference sequence). The DNA for the CDR3 is TGTGCCAGTAGTATGGACTTGTCCACAGATACGCAGTATTTT. Protein product: CASSMDLSTDTQYF.

This clone appeared a single time. The chain has TRBV5-1 and TRBJ2-1; 7 bases align to TRBD1. CDR1 and CDR2 (germline): SGHRS, YFSETQ. The CDR3 spans 16 residues. Trimming cost V 0 bases and J 1 base; bases outside gene matches: 4. The CDR3 DNA follows: TGCGCCAGCAGCTTGGGCACAGGGGAGTCCTACAATGAGCAGTTCTTC. This gives the protein CASSLGTGESYNEQFF.

This clone occurred once. The gene calls are TRBV27 and TRBJ2-2, with D maybe TRBD2 (5 bases). CDR3 length: 15 amino acids. Trimming removed 9 bases from V and 1 base from J, with 15 bases in between. Germline V lookup: CDR1 MNHEY, CDR2 SMNVEV (reference sequence). The CDR3 nucleotides read TGTGCCAGTCAACCTGGACTCCTGAACACCGGGGAGCTGTTTTTT. Protein: CASQPGLLNTGELFF.

This chain links TRBV20-1 with TRBJ2-3; D not resolved. The CDR3 spans 10 residues. Germline V gives CDR1 DFQATT, CDR2 SNEGSKA (reference sequence). Trimming took off 5 bases at V and 6 bases at J, with 6 bases between the two ends. The CDR3 protein is CSAQIDTQYF. The CDR3 DNA follows: TGCAGTGCTCAGATTGATACGCAGTATTTT.

DNA for the CDR3: TGTGCCAGCAGCGCCGGACCAACTCCTATCCCCACCGGGGAGCTGTTTTTT. It codes for CASSAGPTPIPTGELFF. This rearrangement joins TRBV9 to TRBJ2-2; D not resolved. The germline CDR1 and CDR2 sequences are SGDLS and YYNGEE. The CDR3 is 17 amino acids. Trimming left V 3 bases short and J 4 bases short, with 19 bases between. Full variable domain (remainder filled in from reference TRBV9 and TRBJ2-2): DSGVTQTPKHLITATGQRVTLRCSPRSGDLSVYWYQQSLDQGLQFLIQYYNGEERAKGNILERFSAQQFPDLHSELNLSSLELGDSALYFCASSAGPTPIPTGELFFGEGSRLTVL.